This passage covers 2 T cell receptor beta chains from one sample sequenced in a study of cytomegalovirus exposure and HLA in healthy donors (dated by TCRdb to about 2017). Libraries were built with the immunoSEQ multiplex PCR assay. TCRdb re-hosts the immuneACCESS table, in-frame sequences only. Its copies lack some clones; in the studies checked, an unresolved V gene accounts for under half of them, and the cause for the rest is not known. Recorded for this sample are some 320,000 clones; roughly 87% of them occurred a single time. Approximately 1.1% of the sample is in the top ten clones. The sequenced sample was PBMCs. These receptors were obtained from a woman aged 25 to 39 in good health and CMV-seropositive.

In DNA, the CDR3 is TGTGCCAGCGCTCCAGGACAGGCAGCCTACGAGCAGTACTTC. This codes for CASAPGQAAYEQYF. V and J are TRBV25-1 and TRBJ2-7, with TRBD1 matching over 7 bases. CDR3 length: 14 amino acids. The germline V gene has CDR1 MGHDK and CDR2 SYGVNS. With 8 bases clipped from V and 2 bases from J, the junction kept 9 bases outside the gene matches.

The rearrangement joins TRBV6-5 to TRBJ2-7; D may be TRBD2 (6 bases). Germline CDR1 and CDR2: MNHEY and SVGAGI. The CDR3 consists of 13 residues. Trimming removed 10 bases at V and 2 bases at J, with 15 bases between. CDR3: CATMGGYAYEQYF. CDR3 nucleotide sequence: TGTGCCACGATGGGGGGTTACGCCTACGAGCAGTACTTC.